The TCR beta chain described here comes from a study of T cells in Graves' hyperthyroidism and ophthalmopathy. This clonotype was found many times. The TCR beta CDR3 regions underwent amplification using RNA transcripts as the source. Carried out on the TCR CDR3, a first-round RT-PCR used the HTBI primer set. TCRdb reanalysed the multiplex PCR reads using MiXCR and keeps one entry per CDR3 protein. The sample shows 700,000 or so distinct CDR3 sequences, roughly 15% of them seen only once. The diagnostic basis comprised clinical symptoms, serum thyroxine and TRAb, thyroid ultrasound and orbital computed tomography. The origin of this receptor is a man aged 18 to 30 with Graves' hyperthyroidism. Sequencing was done on a sample of blood.

CDR3 nucleotide sequence: TGTGCCAGCAGTACTACTAGCGGGAGAGTGAATGAGCAGTTCTTC. It encodes CASSTTSGRVNEQFF. The chain recombines TRBV2 with TRBJ2-1; 11 bases align to TRBD2. In germline, CDR1 is SNHLY, CDR2 FYNNEI. The V gene end was trimmed by 5 bases and the J gene end by 7 bases; junction bases not matched to a gene: 7. The CDR3 spans 15 residues. The variable domain in full, completed from reference TRBV2 and TRBJ2-1, reads EPEVTQTPSHQVTQMGQEVILRCVPISNHLYFYWYRQILGQKVEFLVSFYNNEISEKSEIFDDQFSVERPDGSNFTLKIRSTKLEDSAMYFCASSTTSGRVNEQFFGPGTRLTVL.